This T cell receptor beta chain was retrieved from a study of graft-versus-host responses after intestinal transplantation. Note on this clone: Antigen specificity is unknown.

Points from the study as a whole: Elevated graft-versus-host to host-versus-graft clonal ratios in allografts were recorded for patients with graft-donor T cell macrochimerism.

Sequencing used immunoSEQ multiplex PCR; TCRdb keeps in-frame clones, though not all of them. The sample gives some 120,000 clones, about nine tenths of which show up once; about 0.18% is in the top ten. The germline gives CDR1 KGHSH, CDR2 LQKENI. Trimming took 3 bases from V and 7 from J; bases not matched to a gene: 7. There are 15 residues in the CDR3. The receptor's source is a human donor who received an intestinal transplant. The chain has TRBV18 and TRBJ2-1; 9 bases map to TRBD1. Specimen: unstimulated CD4+ T cells sorted from spleen or lymph node cells, collected before intestinal transplant. The CDR3 here is CASSPYGTGTNEQFF. The CDR3 DNA follows: TGTGCCAGCTCACCTTATGGGACAGGGACGAATGAGCAGTTCTTC.